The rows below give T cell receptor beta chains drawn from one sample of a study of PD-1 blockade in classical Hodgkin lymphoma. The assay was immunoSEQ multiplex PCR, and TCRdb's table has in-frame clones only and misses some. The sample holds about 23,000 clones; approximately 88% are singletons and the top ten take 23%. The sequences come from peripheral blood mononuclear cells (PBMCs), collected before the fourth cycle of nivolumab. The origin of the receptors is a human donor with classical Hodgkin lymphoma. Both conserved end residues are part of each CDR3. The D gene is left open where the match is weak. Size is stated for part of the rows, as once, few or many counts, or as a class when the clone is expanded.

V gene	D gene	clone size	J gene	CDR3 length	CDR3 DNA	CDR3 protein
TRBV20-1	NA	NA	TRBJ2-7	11	TGCAGTGCTAGAGGGGACGAACGGCAGTACTTC	CSARGDERQYF
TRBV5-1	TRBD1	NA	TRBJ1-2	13	TGCGCCAGCAGCCTCGGGACAGGCTATGGCTACACCTTC	CASSLGTGYGYTF
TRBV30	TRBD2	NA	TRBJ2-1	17	TGTGCCTGGAGTAGGGGACTAGCGGGGAGCTCCTACAATGAGCAGTTCTTC	CAWSRGLAGSSYNEQFF
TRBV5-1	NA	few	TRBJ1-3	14	TGCGCCAGCAGCTTGTGGGAAACTGGAAACACCATATATTTT	CASSLWETGNTIYF
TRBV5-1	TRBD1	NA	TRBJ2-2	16	TGCGCCAGCAGCTTCGGGACAGCCACTGCAGCCGGGGAGCTGTTTTTT	CASSFGTATAAGELFF
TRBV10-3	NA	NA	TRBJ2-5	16	TGTGCCATCAGTGAGTTTCAGGGTGGTGTGGTGGAGACCCAGTACTTC	CAISEFQGGVVETQYF
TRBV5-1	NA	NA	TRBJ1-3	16	TGCGCCAGCAGCCCCCGAATCGGGGGTGATGGAAACACCATATATTTT	CASSPRIGGDGNTIYF
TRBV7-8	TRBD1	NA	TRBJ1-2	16	TGTGCCAGCAGCTTGAGGAGGGACAGGGTAGGACATGGCTACACCTTC	CASSLRRDRVGHGYTF
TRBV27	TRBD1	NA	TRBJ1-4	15	TGTGCCAGCACTTTCCGGACAGGGGGAGGCGAAAAACTGTTTTTT	CASTFRTGGGEKLFF
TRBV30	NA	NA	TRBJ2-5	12	TGTGCCTGGAGTGAATCTCACGAGACCCAGTACTTC	CAWSESHETQYF
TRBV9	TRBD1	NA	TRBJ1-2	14	TGTGCCAGCAGCGTAGCTAAACAGGGGTATGGCTACACCTTC	CASSVAKQGYGYTF
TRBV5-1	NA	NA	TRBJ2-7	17	TGCGCCAGCAGCTTGGGGTGGAGAGGGAACTCGTCCTACGAGCAGTACTTC	CASSLGWRGNSSYEQYF
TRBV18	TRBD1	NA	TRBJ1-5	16	TGTGCCAGCTCACGAGAGACAGGGAAGAGCAATCAGCCCCAGCATTTT	CASSRETGKSNQPQHF
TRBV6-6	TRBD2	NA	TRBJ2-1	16	TGTGCCAGCACCCGTGGGGAAACGGGGGGGTACAATGAGCAGTTCTTC	CASTRGETGGYNEQFF
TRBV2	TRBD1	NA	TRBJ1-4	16	TGTGCCAGCAGTCTCCGGGACAGGGAAATTAATGAAAAACTGTTTTTT	CASSLRDREINEKLFF
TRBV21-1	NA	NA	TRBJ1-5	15	TGTGCCAGCAGCAAAGTGGGAACCCTTCATCAGCCCCAGCATTTT	CASSKVGTLHQPQHF
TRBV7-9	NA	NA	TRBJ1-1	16	TGTGCCAGCAGCTTAGGTTCCGAGGCGAGGTGGGCTGAAGCTTTCTTT	CASSLGSEARWAEAFF
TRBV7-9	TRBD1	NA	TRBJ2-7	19	TGTGCCAGCAGCTTATGGTGGGACAGAGGGGCTACAAGCTCCTACGAGCAGTACTTC	CASSLWWDRGATSSYEQYF
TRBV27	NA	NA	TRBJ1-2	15	TGTGCCAGCACCCCACGGACGGACCTCTCTTATGGCTACACCTTC	CASTPRTDLSYGYTF
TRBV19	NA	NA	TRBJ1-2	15	TGTGCCAGTAGTCCAACACCGGGACATAGGCATGGCTACACCTTC	CASSPTPGHRHGYTF
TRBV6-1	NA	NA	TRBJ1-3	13	TGTGCCGGAGGGGGGGGATCAGGAAACACCATATATTTT	CAGGGGSGNTIYF